This T cell receptor beta chain was profiled in a study of blood T cells in healthy people across ages. This clonotype was picked up a small number of times. The germline V gene has CDR1 DFQATT and CDR2 SNEGSKA (reference sequence). This CDR3 has 11 residues. Together with a sample-barcoded 5' primer, a J-beta primer mix was included in a second PCR lasting roughly 7 to 11 cycles. One entry per CDR3 protein, called by TCRdb with MiXCR from the 5' RACE reads. Here the sample spans fewer than 2,000,000 distinct CDR3 sequences, about 39% being singletons. The specimen sequenced was blood. The chain links TRBV20-1 to TRBJ1-2; D gene uncertain. The origin of this receptor is a human donor in good health. The CDR3 sequence is CSCAGNYGYTF. Here the CDR3 DNA reads TGCAGCTGTGCGGGGAACTATGGCTACACCTTC.